The clone carrying this T cell receptor beta chain has a single count. This specimen belongs to a study of cytomegalovirus exposure and HLA in healthy donors. The PCR was carried out with 60 Vbeta primers and 13 Jbeta primers. Clones were read by immunoSEQ multiplex PCR, and TCRdb kept only the in-frame ones, dropping some. The table includes some 180,000 clones, 76% detected once. J was trimmed by 5 bases and V by 5 bases; bases with no gene match: 14. This CDR3 region has 17 residues. Per germline, CDR1 LNHDA and CDR2 SQIVND (reference sequence). The chain is built from TRBV19 and TRBJ2-7; 11 bases match TRBD2. The sequencing input was PBMCs. The receptor's source is a young man in good health and CMV-seronegative. The CDR3 bases are TGTGCCAGTAGTGCTACTAGCGGGGGCTTGGAGGTCCACGAGCAGTACTTC. Translating it yields CASSATSGGLEVHEQYF.